These 11 T cell receptor beta chains originate from one sample sequenced in a study of regulatory T cells in long-lasting Graves disease. Time point in this sample: newly diagnosed GD, antithyroid drugs for less than 3 months. Scientists built the TCR library using RNA that was extracted from PBMCs. HTBI primers from iRepertoire and Arm-PCR of CDR3 regions yielded the TCR beta libraries. TCRdb re-called the multiplex PCR reads with MiXCR, one entry per CDR3 protein. The sample carries over 500,000 distinct CDR3 sequences, about 16% recorded once. The data also belong to a second study, concerning T cells in Graves' hyperthyroidism and ophthalmopathy.

The material sequenced was peripheral blood mononuclear cells (PBMCs), taken at new diagnosis, from a patient treated with antithyroid drugs. All receptors derive from a man aged 18 to 35 with Graves disease.

In its sample, this clonotype was seen many times. This chain joins TRBV2 and TRBJ2-7; D is unclear. The CDR3 loop spans 15 amino acids. The germline V gene encodes CDR1 SNHLY and CDR2 FYNNEI. V lost 2 bases and J 0 bases, leaving 11 bases between the germline ends. CDR3 sequence reads: CASSESESRSYEQYF. In DNA, the CDR3 is TGTGCCAGCAGTGAATCGGAATCGCGCTCCTACGAGCAGTACTTC.

This clonotype was detected ten times or more. V gene TRBV2 combines with J gene TRBJ1-5; 7 bases line up with TRBD1. CDR3 length equals 16 residues. The V gene end was trimmed by 6 bases and the J gene end by 1 base; junction bases not matched to a gene: 9. CDR1 SNHLY and CDR2 FYNNEI come from the germline V gene. Here the CDR3 DNA reads TGTGCCAGCAGAACAGGGGAAAGAGAAAGCAATCAGCCCCAGCATTTT. As protein: CASRTGERESNQPQHF. The whole variable domain, filled in from reference TRBV2 and TRBJ1-5, reads EPEVTQTPSHQVTQMGQEVILRCVPISNHLYFYWYRQILGQKVEFLVSFYNNEISEKSEIFDDQFSVERPDGSNFTLKIRSTKLEDSAMYFCASRTGERESNQPQHFGDGTRLSIL.

This clonotype occurred a few times. CDR3 DNA sequence: TGTGCCAGCAGCCCGATAACAGGGGACGAGCAGTACTTC. Its translation is CASSPITGDEQYF. V usage is TRBV9 and J usage is TRBJ2-7; 7 bases map to TRBD1. Unmatched junction bases numbered 6, after V lost 4 bases and J lost 5 bases. Germline V gene data show CDR1 as SGDLS and CDR2 as YYNGEE. CDR3 length: 13 residues.

On this clonotype itself: A much larger clone lies a single base off, so this may be a read error. This sequence joins TRBV6-1 and TRBJ1-1; TRBD1 aligns across 7 bases. V was clipped by 7 bases and J by 1 base; unmatched bases: 6. CDR1 and CDR2 (germline): MNHNS, SASEGT. The CDR3 length is 14 residues. DNA of the CDR3: TGTGCCAGCATTAAAGGGACAGCGAACACTGAAGCTTTCTTT. Protein product: CASIKGTANTEAFF.

This clonotype was recorded at least ten times. The gene calls are TRBV28 and TRBJ2-7; 7 bases line up with TRBD1. Germline loops: CDR1 MDHEN, CDR2 SYDVKM. The CDR3 has 14 amino acids. Unmatched junction bases numbered 10, after V lost 5 bases and J lost 6 bases. CDR3 DNA: TGTGCCAGCAGTCAGGAGACAGGGTTCGGCGAGCAGTACTTC. This codes for CASSQETGFGEQYF.

This clonotype was seen ten or more times. This chain connects TRBV29-1 to TRBJ2-1; 7 positions agree with TRBD2. The CDR3 is 12 residues long. Germline CDR1 SQVTM, CDR2 ANQGSEA. The V segment lost 2 bases and the J segment 8 bases; nucleotides outside the gene matches: 3. Written as DNA, the CDR3 is TGCAGCGTTGAAAGGACTAGTGATGAGCAGTTCTTC. Protein sequence: CSVERTSDEQFF.

This clonotype was picked up a small number of times. This chain links TRBV30 with TRBJ1-5; a weak D match, TRBD1 (6 bases). Germline loops: CDR1 GTSNPN, CDR2 SVGIG (reference sequence). The CDR3 is 13 residues long. V lost 1 base, J lost 4 bases, and 8 bases lay in between. The CDR3 spells CAWSEQGNQPQHF. CDR3 in DNA: TGTGCCTGGAGTGAGCAGGGGAATCAGCCCCAGCATTTT. The whole variable domain, remainder taken from reference TRBV30 and TRBJ1-5, is SQTIHQWPATLVQPVGSPLSLECTVEGTSNPNLYWYRQAAGRGLQLLFYSVGIGQISSEVPQNLSASRPQDRQFILSSKKLLLSDSGFYLCAWSEQGNQPQHFGDGTRLSIL.

In its sample, this clonotype was seen a few times. The chain recombines TRBV10-2 with TRBJ2-1; possibly TRBD1 or TRBD2 for D (5 bases each). The V end was cut by 2 bases, the J end by 4 bases, with 15 bases between. The length of the CDR3 is 16 residues. Germline values: CDR1 WSHSY, CDR2 SAAADI. The CDR3 reads CASSEKGPVTYNEQFF. The CDR3 DNA sequence: TGCGCCAGCAGTGAGAAGGGACCCGTTACGTACAATGAGCAGTTCTTC.

The genes are TRBV11-2 and TRBJ2-3; 7 bases match TRBD2. This CDR3 region has 15 residues. V lost 2 bases and J lost 3; bases outside the gene matches: 5. Germline values: CDR1 SGHAT, CDR2 FQNNGV. The CDR3 bases are TGTGCCAGCAGCTTATGGTCGGGAGGAACAGATACGCAGTATTTT. This gives the protein CASSLWSGGTDTQYF.

The chain links TRBV28 to TRBJ2-4, with a possible D match to TRBD1 (6 bases). With 5 bases removed from V and 5 bases from J, the gap between germline ends came to 13 bases. CDR3 length: 14 amino acids. Germline lookup yields CDR1 MDHEN and CDR2 SYDVKM. The CDR3 here is CASSPTGLENIQYF. In nucleotides, the CDR3 is TGTGCCAGCAGTCCCACAGGGTTGGAAAACATTCAGTACTTC.

This clonotype was seen repeatedly, ten times or more. The chain joins TRBV30 to TRBJ2-1; D not certain. CDR3 length equals 13 residues. V was trimmed by 5 bases and J by 3 bases, leaving 11 bases between them. Germline V gene sequence: CDR1 GTSNPN, CDR2 SVGIG (reference sequence). The CDR3 DNA reads as TGTGCCTGGGCGAATGGGAACTACAATGAGCAGTTCTTC. Its protein product is CAWANGNYNEQFF.